Listed below are T cell receptor beta chains from one sample, sequenced in a study of CD8 T cells in Susac syndrome. In TCRdb, the immunoSEQ multiplex PCR reads were re-called with MiXCR into one record per CDR3 protein. The repertoire holds over 150,000 distinct CDR3 sequences, with about 95% as singletons. Specimen: CD4+ T cells from PBMCs. The receptors originated from a human donor with multiple sclerosis. Both conserved end residues are part of each CDR3. The D gene is left open where the match is weak. The listing skips clone size in some rows; elsewhere it reads once, few, many or a size class.

>13|-|TRBJ2-6|TRBV20-1|-
TGCAGTGCTAGAGGCCCTGGGGCCAACGTCCTGACTTTC
CSARGPGANVLTF
>13|-|TRBJ1-1|TRBV12-3/TRBV12-4|-
TGTGCCAGCAGTCCCCCCAACAGGTATGAAGCTTTCTTT
CASSPPNRYEAFF
>12|-|TRBJ2-5|TRBV5-1|-
TGCGCCAGCAAGGATAGCCTGTGGACCCAGTACTTC
CASKDSLWTQYF
>14|-|TRBJ2-5|TRBV12-3/TRBV12-4|-
TGTGCCAGCAGTCCGATACTAGTGAGAGAGACCCAGTACTTC
CASSPILVRETQYF
>17|-|TRBJ2-7|TRBV6-1|TRBD1
TGTGCCAGCAGTCGCCGGGGACAGGCGAACACCCCCTACGAGCAGTACTTC
CASSRRGQANTPYEQYF
>16|-|TRBJ1-6|TRBV7-8|TRBD1
TGTGCCAGCAGCTGGGAAGCCGGGACAGGAGATTCGTCCCTCCACTTT
CASSWEAGTGDSSLHF
>15|-|TRBJ2-7|TRBV5-1|-
TGCGCCAGCAGCCATCAACAGGGTATTTCCTACGAGCAGTACTTC
CASSHQQGISYEQYF
>11|-|TRBJ1-1|TRBV30|-
TGTGCCTGGATCGGATTCGTGGAAGCTTTCTTT
CAWIGFVEAFF
>15|-|TRBJ1-1|TRBV3-1|-
TGTGCCAGCAGTTACTACGGAAGCCCGAACACTGAAGCTTTCTTT
CASSYYGSPNTEAFF
>15|-|TRBJ2-7|TRBV9|-
TGTGCCAGCAGCGTAGGTGACGCGGGTATCGACGAGCAGTACTTC
CASSVGDAGIDEQYF
>19|-|TRBJ2-3|TRBV29-1|-
TGCAGCACCGGGACCCTCGGGGCGGCCCTGAGGGGGGGCACAGATACGCAGTATTTT
CSTGTLGAALRGGTDTQYF
>15|-|TRBJ2-3|TRBV9|TRBD2
TGTGCCAGCAGTTTAGCGGGGGGGCTCCCAGATACGCAGTATTTT
CASSLAGGLPDTQYF
>13|-|TRBJ2-3|TRBV3-1|-
TGTGCCAGCAGCCAACCCGAGGGAGATACGCAGTATTTT
CASSQPEGDTQYF
>14|-|TRBJ2-5|TRBV29-1|-
TGCAGCGTTGAATTAGGTCTGTTCCAAGAGACCCAGTACTTC
CSVELGLFQETQYF
>15|-|TRBJ1-1|TRBV27|TRBD1
TGTGCCAGCAGTTTCGGGTACCAGGGGGGCACTGAAGCTTTCTTT
CASSFGYQGGTEAFF
>14|-|TRBJ2-7|TRBV11-2|-
TGTGCCAGCAGCTTAGCTTTACAGGGATCCGAGCAGTACTTC
CASSLALQGSEQYF
>15|-|TRBJ2-1|TRBV1|-
TGCACCAGCGGACTAGCGGGGGGACCTTACAATGAGCAGTTCTTC
CTSGLAGGPYNEQFF
>17|-|TRBJ2-1|TRBV24-1|TRBD2
TGTGCCACCAGTGCGTCCTCGGGGAGGGCTGCTTACAATGAGCAGTTCTTC
CATSASSGRAAYNEQFF
>14|-|TRBJ2-5|TRBV15|-
TGTGCCACCGGACAGACTAGGGAAAGAGAGACCCAGTACTTC
CATGQTRERETQYF
>11|-|TRBJ2-1|TRBV20-1|-
TGCAGTGCGGCCTCCTACAATGAGCAGTTCTTC
CSAASYNEQFF
>13|-|TRBJ1-1|TRBV19|-
TGTGCCAGCACTAGAGACAGAGACACTGAAGCTTTCTTT
CASTRDRDTEAFF
>12|-|TRBJ2-3|TRBV20-1|-
TGCAGTGCTAGAGTTCAGGTTTCCACGCAGTATTTT
CSARVQVSTQYF
>13|-|TRBJ1-5|TRBV7-8|-
TGTGCCAGCAGCTTAGGGTTTGGTCAGCCCCAGCATTTT
CASSLGFGQPQHF
>13|-|TRBJ1-1|TRBV20-1|-
TGCAGTCCTCAGCCGGGCCCCTTCGCTGAAGCTTTCTTT
CSPQPGPFAEAFF
>15|-|TRBJ1-3|TRBV4-1|-
TGCGCCAGCAGCCAACCCTACTATCGTGGAAACACCATATATTTT
CASSQPYYRGNTIYF
>13|-|TRBJ2-1|TRBV12-3/TRBV12-4|-
TGTGCCAGCAGCCCCTTCGTGGGCAATGAGCAGTTCTTC
CASSPFVGNEQFF
>16|-|TRBJ2-3|TRBV19|TRBD2
TGTGCCAGTAGTACCCGTGAGCGGACTAGCGGGGATACGCAGTATTTT
CASSTRERTSGDTQYF
>13|-|TRBJ2-5|TRBV19|-
TGTGCCAGTAGTTCGTGGGACACAGAGACCCAGTACTTC
CASSSWDTETQYF
>12|-|TRBJ2-3|TRBV5-4|-
TGTGCCAGCAGCTTGCCCTCAGATACGCAGTATTTT
CASSLPSDTQYF
>14|-|TRBJ2-4|TRBV13|-
TGTGCCAGCATGGGGGGCCTCGCCAAAAACATTCAGTACTTC
CASMGGLAKNIQYF
>13|-|TRBJ2-1|TRBV14|-
TGTGCCAGCAGCCCCTATCTAAACAATGAGCAGTTCTTC
CASSPYLNNEQFF
>14|-|TRBJ2-3|TRBV20-1|-
TGCAGTGCTTTGGACTCTCCCGGGTTAGATACGCAGTATTTT
CSALDSPGLDTQYF
>11|-|TRBJ2-7|TRBV20-1|-
TGCAGTGCTAGAGCCGCGTACGAGCAGTACTTC
CSARAAYEQYF
>13|once|TRBJ2-5|TRBV29-1|TRBD2
TGCAGCTTCCTGACTAGCGGGAGGGGGACCCAGTACTTC
CSFLTSGRGTQYF
>14|-|TRBJ2-7|TRBV6-2/TRBV6-3|-
TGTGCCAGCAAATTTAAGGCTCTAACCTACGAGCAGTACTTC
CASKFKALTYEQYF
>16|-|TRBJ2-6|TRBV5-4|-
TGTGCCAGCAGCACATCTGGGGTGTTTAGGGCCAACGTCCTGACTTTC
CASSTSGVFRANVLTF
>11|-|TRBJ1-1|TRBV30|-
TGTGCCCTCTCCCGGAGCACTGAAGCTTTCTTT
CALSRSTEAFF
>14|-|TRBJ1-5|TRBV5-4|TRBD1
TGTGCCAGCAGTACCGGGACAGATAATCAGCCCCAGCATTTT
CASSTGTDNQPQHF
>15|-|TRBJ1-5|TRBV2|TRBD1
TGTGCCAGCAGGCCGGGACAGGGAAGATATCAGCCCCAGCATTTT
CASRPGQGRYQPQHF
>19|-|TRBJ2-7|TRBV18|TRBD2
TGTGCCAGCTCACCCCTTGCCGGGACTAGCGGGAGTGGGGCCTACGAGCAGTACTTC
CASSPLAGTSGSGAYEQYF
>16|once|TRBJ1-5|TRBV6-6|-
TGTGCCAGCAGTTACTCGATAGGGACGGGCAATCAGCCCCAGCATTTT
CASSYSIGTGNQPQHF
>13|-|TRBJ2-1|TRBV18|TRBD1
TGTGCCAGCTCTGGGACAGCCTACAATGAGCAGTTCTTC
CASSGTAYNEQFF
>14|-|TRBJ1-2|TRBV2|-
TGTGCCAGCCCAGGGAGGGGACCCTACTATGGCTACACCTTC
CASPGRGPYYGYTF
>14|-|TRBJ2-6|TRBV29-1|-
TGCAGCGTTTCCCCTAGCACTGGGGCCAACGTCCTGACTTTC
CSVSPSTGANVLTF
>13|-|TRBJ1-1|TRBV4-1|TRBD1
TGCGCCAGCAGAACCGAGGGGGCGCCTGAAGCTTTCTTT
CASRTEGAPEAFF
>13|-|TRBJ2-1|TRBV14|TRBD2
TGTGCCAGTCGACTAGCGGGAGTCAATGAGCAGTTCTTC
CASRLAGVNEQFF
>13|-|TRBJ1-1|TRBV10-3|TRBD1
TGTGCCATCGGGCGGACAGGGGGTACTGAAGCTTTCTTT
CAIGRTGGTEAFF
>15|-|TRBJ2-3|TRBV27|-
TGTGCCAGCAGTTTTCTGGGACAAGTCACAGATACGCAGTATTTT
CASSFLGQVTDTQYF
>11|-|TRBJ2-1|TRBV20-1|-
TGCAGTGCTAGGTTCTACAATGAGCAGTTCTTC
CSARFYNEQFF
>13|-|TRBJ2-7|TRBV20-1|-
TGCAGTGCTAGTGATAGAGACAGCTACGAGCAGTACTTC
CSASDRDSYEQYF
>12|-|TRBJ1-2|TRBV24-1|-
TGTGCCACCAGTGAATCTTTTGGTGGCTACACCTTC
CATSESFGGYTF
>15|-|TRBJ2-3|TRBV12-5|TRBD1
TGTGCTAGTGGTTTGGTAATACAGGGGACAGATACGCAGTATTTT
CASGLVIQGTDTQYF
>14|-|TRBJ2-5|TRBV5-4|TRBD1
TGTGCCAGCAGCTTGTGGGACAGGGTGCAGACCCAGTACTTC
CASSLWDRVQTQYF